This entry describes one TCR beta chain. As yet, its antigen is unknown. One end of the junction fails to match germline, which may point to a read error. CDR1 is SGHAT, CDR2 FQNNGV, per germline. The CDR3 spans 13 residues. The entry originates in a study of CD8 T cells in ankylosing spondylitis. Study observations and caveats: Seemingly characteristic of ankylosing spondylitis blood was a TCR beta motif consisting of eight highly homologous variants.

A single record per CDR3 protein comes from TCRdb applying MiXCR to the 5' RACE reads. The data contain under 850,000 distinct CDR3 sequences, 15% to 20% of them singletons. The clonotype originates from a male donor with ankylosing spondylitis. This chain connects TRBV11-2 to TRBJ1-1; no clear D. Input material: blood, either unsorted or a sorted T cell fraction (not recorded which). This chain's CDR3 is CAGSRIPNTEAFF. DNA for the CDR3: TGTGCCGGCAGCCGAATCCCCAACACTGAAGCTTTCTTT.